These 27 T cell receptor beta chains were all obtained from the same sample, sequenced in a study of T-cell memory formation after mild COVID-19. TCRdb ran MiXCR on the 5' RACE reads and lists one entry per CDR3 protein. The sample has roughly 400,000 distinct CDR3 sequences, approximately 16% seen once. Sequences were obtained from PBMCs or a T cell subset sorted from them (not recorded which). The receptors derive from a man aged 18 to 30 who had mild COVID-19 (a few samples of this study predate the infection). Cell type and time point are not known.

There are a few counts of this clonotype. The chain couples TRBV7-3 to TRBJ2-1; D is unresolved. This CDR3 is 13 amino acids long. Germline CDR1 and CDR2: SGHTA and FQGTGA. Trimming removed 5 bases at V and 0 bases at J, with 5 bases between. In nucleotides, the CDR3 is TGTGCCAGCAGCCGGCCCTCCTACAATGAGCAGTTCTTC. Amino acid sequence: CASSRPSYNEQFF.

There are a few counts of this clonotype. The rearrangement uses TRBV7-2 and TRBJ2-7; tentative D call: TRBD2 (6 bases). Germline V gene lookup returns CDR1 SGHTA and CDR2 FQGNSA. The CDR3 runs to 14 residues. Deletions cut 2 bases from V and 1 base from J, with 9 bases between. The CDR3 region has the DNA TGTGCCAGCAGCTTATCGGGACTTTCCTACGAGCAGTACGTC. Residues: CASSLSGLSYEQYV.

This clonotype was detected a few times. The rearrangement uses TRBV7-9 and TRBJ2-5; 8 nucleotides line up with TRBD2. Germline-derived CDR1 and CDR2 are SEHNR and FQNEAQ (reference sequence). This CDR3 contains 14 residues. V lost 5 bases to trimming and J lost 5 bases; unmatched junction nucleotides: 7. Here the CDR3 reads CASSVPGGGETQYF. Written as DNA, the CDR3 is TGTGCCAGCAGCGTCCCGGGCGGGGGGGAGACCCAGTACTTC.

This clonotype has a handful of counts. This chain links TRBV12-3 or TRBV12-4 with TRBJ1-5; 9 bases are shared with TRBD1. J lost 7 bases, V lost 4 bases, and 8 bases had no gene match. This CDR3 spans 15 amino acids. DNA of the CDR3: TGTGCCAGCAGTTCTCCGGGACAGGGCCACCAGCCCCAGCATTTT. Protein sequence: CASSSPGQGHQPQHF.

This clonotype was observed a few times. The chain links TRBV7-9 to TRBJ2-7; tentative D call: TRBD2 (6 bases). The CDR3 is 18 residues long. Germline assignment: CDR1 SEHNR and CDR2 FQNEAQ (reference sequence). V lost 1 base and J lost 0, with 19 bases in between. This CDR3 reads CASSLGFGSPRISYEQYV. The CDR3 DNA reads TGTGCCAGCAGCTTAGGTTTCGGGAGCCCCAGGATCTCCTACGAGCAGTACGTC.

The V gene is TRBV20-1, the J gene TRBJ1-1; a weak D match, TRBD1 (5 bases). Germline CDR1 reads DFQATT; CDR2 reads SNEGSKA (reference sequence). V was clipped by 3 bases and J by 0 bases, with 11 bases between them. The CDR3 runs to 14 residues. For the CDR3, the DNA is TGCAGTGCTAGGGTCCCAGGGATGAACACTGAAGCTTTCTTT. Encoded protein: CSARVPGMNTEAFF.

This chain joins TRBV2 and TRBJ2-7; 8 bases match TRBD1. This CDR3 has 18 amino acids. Trimming at V came to 3 bases and at J to 4 bases, leaving 17 bases not matched to a gene. The germline gives CDR1 SNHLY, CDR2 FYNNEI. The CDR3 region is CASSEGQVPLSVGYEQYV. CDR3 DNA: TGTGCCAGCAGTGAGGGACAGGTTCCCCTGTCCGTGGGGTACGAGCAGTACGTC.

In this sample, this clonotype turned up a few times. V is TRBV5-1 and J is TRBJ2-6, with D possibly matching TRBD2 (5 bases). Germline V gene lookup returns CDR1 SGHRS and CDR2 YFSETQ. The CDR3 has 16 amino acids. The V end was cut by 0 bases, the J end by 4 bases, with 11 bases between. The CDR3 loop reads CASSLGREKGANVLTF. The DNA of the CDR3 is TGCGCCAGCAGCTTGGGTAGGGAGAAGGGGGCCAACGTCCTGACTTTC.

This chain joins TRBV10-3 and TRBJ2-5, with 10 bases fitting TRBD1. After removal of 3 bases from V and 4 bases from J, the junction contained 2 bases not matched to a gene. CDR1 and CDR2 from the germline V gene are ENHRY and SYGVKD. The CDR3 has 14 amino acids. The CDR3 nucleotides are TGTGCCATCAGTGACCGGACAGGGGGAGAGACCCAGTACTTC. The encoded protein is CAISDRTGGETQYF.

The chain is built from TRBV9 and TRBJ2-5; D is unresolved. Per germline, CDR1 SGDLS and CDR2 YYNGEE. The germline V and J ends were trimmed by 4 bases and 5 bases, with 12 bases remaining between them. The CDR3 loop spans 13 amino acids. CDR3 coding DNA: TGTGCCAGCAGCCCAGGTTTCCAGGAGACCCAGTACTTC. This encodes CASSPGFQETQYF. Looking up the rest from reference TRBV9 and TRBJ2-5 gives the full variable domain: DSGVTQTPKHLITATGQRVTLRCSPRSGDLSVYWYQQSLDQGLQFLIQYYNGEERAKGNILERFSAQQFPDLHSELNLSSLELGDSALYFCASSPGFQETQYFGPGTRLLVL.

This clonotype has more than one count but fewer than ten. The CDR3 region has the DNA TGTGCCAGCAGCTTGGACGGGACAGGGTTCCTCAATTCACCCCTCCACTTT. Protein sequence: CASSLDGTGFLNSPLHF. This rearrangement joins TRBV5-4 to TRBJ1-6; 9 bases agree with TRBD1. Germline assignment: CDR1 SGHNT and CDR2 YYREEE (reference sequence). The CDR3 is made up of 17 amino acids. The ends lost 0 bases at V and 7 bases at J; junction bases unmatched: 8.

The chain recombines TRBV4-1 with TRBJ1-2; D uncertain. The CDR3 consists of 17 residues. V shed 0 bases and J shed 4 bases, with 18 bases lying between them. Germline values: CDR1 MGHRA, CDR2 YSYEKL. The CDR3 DNA follows: TGCGCCAGCAGCCAAGATATAAGGGAACACTTCGGCTATGGCTACACCTTC. Its translation is CASSQDIREHFGYGYTF.

This sequence joins TRBV20-1 and TRBJ1-1; D gene unclear. The CDR3 is 14 residues long. Per germline, CDR1 DFQATT and CDR2 SNEGSKA (reference sequence). V was clipped by 0 bases and J by 2 bases, with 10 bases between them. CDR3 loop: CSARDREKNTEAFF. The CDR3, as DNA: TGCAGTGCTAGAGACCGGGAAAAAAACACTGAAGCTTTCTTT.

This clonotype was picked up a small number of times. The chain employs TRBV10-3 and TRBJ1-3, with TRBD1 matching 7 bases. Trimming removed 2 bases from V and 0 bases from J; junction bases left unmatched: 4. This CDR3 has 16 residues. The V gene's germline CDR1 is ENHRY and CDR2 SYGVKD. CDR3 DNA: TGTGCCATCAGTGAGGGACAGGACCGCTCTGGAAACACCATATATTTT. This encodes CAISEGQDRSGNTIYF.

This clonotype was counted a few times. The chain has TRBV4-1 and TRBJ2-1; D gene ambiguous. V was clipped by 2 bases and J by 8 bases, with 10 bases between them. Germline CDR1 and CDR2: MGHRA and YSYEKL. The CDR3 extends over 13 amino acids. CDR3 in DNA: TGCGCCAGCAGCCAAAGCGAATTATATGAGCAGTTCTTC. Its translation: CASSQSELYEQFF.

This clonotype was counted a few times. The chain is built from TRBV5-1 and TRBJ2-7, with a possible D match to TRBD1 (5 bases). Germline V gene lookup returns CDR1 SGHRS and CDR2 YFSETQ. This CDR3 has 12 amino acids. V was cut by 4 bases and J by 5 bases, with 10 bases left in between. In nucleotides, the CDR3 is TGCGCCAGCAGCATCCAGGGCCACGAGCAGTACTTC. Amino acids: CASSIQGHEQYF.

This clonotype was seen ten or more times. V is TRBV5-5 and J is TRBJ2-7; no reliable D call. V was pared by 0 bases and J by 4 bases, with 5 bases between. CDR1 SGHKS and CDR2 YYEKEE come from the germline V gene (reference sequence). This CDR3 has 12 residues. The CDR3 reads CASSLEGYEQYV. The CDR3 DNA is TGTGCCAGCAGCTTGGAAGGGTACGAGCAGTACGTC.

This clonotype was picked up many times. The CDR3 here is CASSAQSGVGYGYTF. The CDR3, as DNA: TGTGCCAGCAGTGCCCAATCGGGGGTTGGCTATGGCTACACCTTC. The V and J genes are TRBV12-3 or TRBV12-4 and TRBJ1-2, with D possibly matching TRBD1 (5 bases). This CDR3 is 15 amino acids long. V lost 5 bases to trimming and J lost 4 bases, with 17 bases between them.

This clonotype turned up a few times. The J gene is TRBJ2-3, the V gene TRBV6-5; 7 positions match TRBD2. V lost 4 bases, J lost 2 bases, and 9 bases stayed unmatched. Germline V gene lookup returns CDR1 MNHEY and CDR2 SVGAGI. This CDR3 is built from 16 residues. The CDR3 nucleotides are TGTGCCAGCAGTTTAACGGGGGGATCCTCCACAGATACGCAGTATTTT. Translating it yields CASSLTGGSSTDTQYF.

This chain links TRBV7-2 with TRBJ2-7; the match to TRBD1 covers 7 bases. The CDR3 totals 12 residues. J lost 4 bases, V lost 5 bases, and 2 bases had no gene match. In germline, CDR1 is SGHTA, CDR2 FQGNSA. CDR3 sequence (DNA): TGTGCCAGCAGCCAGGGGGTTTACGAGCAGTACTTC. This gives the protein CASSQGVYEQYF.

In this sample, this clonotype turned up a few times. This chain connects TRBV7-2 to TRBJ1-3; D is unclear. CDR3 length: 13 residues. Deletions cut 3 bases from V and 9 bases from J, with 12 bases between. Germline V CDR1 and CDR2: SGHTA, FQGNSA. For the CDR3, the DNA is TGTGCCAGCAGCTTTACCCCCCAGGCCACCATATATTTT. Translated, it gives CASSFTPQATIYF.

In DNA, the CDR3 is TGTGCCAGCAGTTTCGACTCAATGGGAAGACTGTTTTTT. It yields the protein CASSFDSMGRLFF. The gene calls are TRBV12-3 or TRBV12-4 and TRBJ1-4; D is unresolved. Trimming pared 3 bases from V and 13 bases from J, leaving 15 bases between. This CDR3 is 13 amino acids long.

The chain combines TRBV15 with TRBJ1-6; TRBD1 matches at 8 bases. CDR1 is LNHNV and CDR2 is YYDKDF in the germline V gene (reference sequence). CDR3 length equals 18 residues. V trimming: 3 bases; J trimming: 3 bases; junction bases outside the gene matches: 10. In nucleotides, the CDR3 is TGTGCCACCAGCAGGGCCACAGGGGGAAGGGGCTATAATTCACCCCTCCACTTT. This sequence encodes CATSRATGGRGYNSPLHF.

This sequence joins TRBV28 and TRBJ2-3; D is ambiguous. Germline lookup yields CDR1 MDHEN and CDR2 SYDVKM. Deletions cut 6 bases from V and 2 bases from J, with 9 bases between. The CDR3 length is 13 residues. The chain's CDR3 is CASRATNTDTQYF. DNA for the CDR3: TGTGCCAGCAGAGCGACAAACACAGATACGCAGTATTTT.

The chain couples TRBV20-1 to TRBJ1-1, with D possibly matching TRBD1 (5 bases). V lost 6 bases and J lost 4, with 18 bases in between. CDR3 length equals 14 residues. CDR1 DFQATT and CDR2 SNEGSKA come from the germline V gene (reference sequence). The CDR3 spells CSAAETGPGTEAFF. The CDR3 DNA follows: TGCAGTGCCGCCGAGACGGGACCGGGCACTGAAGCTTTCTTT.

This clonotype was seen a few times. The chain links TRBV4-1 to TRBJ2-3, with 11 bases matching TRBD2. The CDR3 has 15 amino acids. Trimming removed 4 bases from V and 6 bases from J; junction bases left unmatched: 6. Germline values: CDR1 MGHRA, CDR2 YSYEKL. The CDR3 region is CASSLSGTSGDTQYF. The CDR3 DNA is TGCGCCAGCAGCCTGTCCGGGACTAGCGGTGATACGCAGTATTTT.

This clonotype was found a few times. The chain has TRBV20-1 and TRBJ2-7, with 10 bases identical to TRBD2. Germline V gene lookup returns CDR1 DFQATT and CDR2 SNEGSKA (reference sequence). Losses at the gene ends were 1 base for V and 0 bases for J; bases not matched to a gene: 3. The CDR3 length is 15 residues. As DNA, the CDR3 is TGCAGTGCTAGAGGTAGCGGGGGGTTCTCCTACGAGCAGTACTTC. The encoded protein is CSARGSGGFSYEQYF.